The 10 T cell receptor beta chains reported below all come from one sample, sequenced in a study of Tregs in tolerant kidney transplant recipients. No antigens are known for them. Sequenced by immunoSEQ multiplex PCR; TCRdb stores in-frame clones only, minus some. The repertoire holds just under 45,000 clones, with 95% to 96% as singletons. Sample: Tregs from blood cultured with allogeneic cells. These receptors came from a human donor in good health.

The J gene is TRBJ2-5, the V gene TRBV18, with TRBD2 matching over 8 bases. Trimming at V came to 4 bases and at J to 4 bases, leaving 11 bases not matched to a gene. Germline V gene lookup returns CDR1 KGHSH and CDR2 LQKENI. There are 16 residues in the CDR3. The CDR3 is CASSLWAGGTGETQYF. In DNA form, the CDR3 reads TGTGCCAGCTCACTTTGGGCGGGAGGAACAGGAGAGACCCAGTACTTC. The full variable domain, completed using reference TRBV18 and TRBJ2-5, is NAGVMQNPRHLVRRRGQEARLRCSPMKGHSHVYWYRQLPEEGLKFMVYLQKENIIDESGMPKERFSAEFPKEGPSILRIQQVVRGDSAAYFCASSLWAGGTGETQYFGPGTRLLVL.

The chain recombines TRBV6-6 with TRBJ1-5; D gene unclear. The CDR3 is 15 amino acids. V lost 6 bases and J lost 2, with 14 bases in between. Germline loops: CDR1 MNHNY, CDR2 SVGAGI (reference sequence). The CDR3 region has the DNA TGTGCCAGCAGCCCCCAGGCGCATGGCAATCAGCCCCAGCATTTT. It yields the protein CASSPQAHGNQPQHF.

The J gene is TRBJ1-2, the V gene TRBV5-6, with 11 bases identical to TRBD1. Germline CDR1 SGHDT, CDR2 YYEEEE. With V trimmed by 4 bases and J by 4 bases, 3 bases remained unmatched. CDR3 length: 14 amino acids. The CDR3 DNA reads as TGTGCCAGCAGCGGGACAGGGGGGTCCTATGGCTACACCTTC. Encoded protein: CASSGTGGSYGYTF.

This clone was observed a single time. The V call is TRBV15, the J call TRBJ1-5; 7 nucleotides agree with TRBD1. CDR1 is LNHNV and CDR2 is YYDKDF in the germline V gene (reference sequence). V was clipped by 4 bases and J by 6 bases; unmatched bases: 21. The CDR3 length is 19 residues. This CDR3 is CATSTLPPDRDRPGQPQHF. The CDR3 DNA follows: TGTGCCACCAGCACGCTTCCTCCAGACCGGGACAGACCTGGTCAGCCCCAGCATTTT.

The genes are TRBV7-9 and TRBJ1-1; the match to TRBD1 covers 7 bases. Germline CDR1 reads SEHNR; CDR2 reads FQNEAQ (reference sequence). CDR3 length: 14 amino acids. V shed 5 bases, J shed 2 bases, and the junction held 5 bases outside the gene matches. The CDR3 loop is CASSGRGSNTEAFF. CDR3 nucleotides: TGTGCCAGCAGCGGCAGGGGGTCAAACACTGAAGCTTTCTTT.

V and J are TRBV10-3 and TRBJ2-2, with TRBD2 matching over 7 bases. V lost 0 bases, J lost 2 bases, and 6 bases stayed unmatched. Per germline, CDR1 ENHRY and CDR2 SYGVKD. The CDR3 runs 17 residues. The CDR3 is CAISESGAGSNTGELFF. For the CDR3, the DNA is TGTGCCATCAGTGAGTCGGGAGCGGGATCTAACACCGGGGAGCTGTTTTTT.

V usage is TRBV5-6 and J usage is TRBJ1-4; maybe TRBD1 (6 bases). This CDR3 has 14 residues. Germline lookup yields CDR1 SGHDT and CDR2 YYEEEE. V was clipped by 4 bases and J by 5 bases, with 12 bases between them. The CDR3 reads CASSQDRRNEKLFF. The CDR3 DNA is TGTGCCAGCAGCCAAGACAGGAGAAATGAAAAACTGTTTTTT. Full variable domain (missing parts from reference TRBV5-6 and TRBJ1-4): DAGVTQSPTHLIKTRGQQVTLRCSPKSGHDTVSWYQQALGQGPQFIFQYYEEEERQRGNFPDRFSGHQFPNYSSELNVNALLLGDSALYLCASSQDRRNEKLFFGSGTQLSVL.

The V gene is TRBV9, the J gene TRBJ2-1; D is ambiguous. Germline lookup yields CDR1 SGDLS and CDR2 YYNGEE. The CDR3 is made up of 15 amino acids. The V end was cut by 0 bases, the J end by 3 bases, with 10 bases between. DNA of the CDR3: TGTGCCAGCAGCGTAGGCCCCCGGAGCTACAATGAGCAGTTCTTC. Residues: CASSVGPRSYNEQFF.

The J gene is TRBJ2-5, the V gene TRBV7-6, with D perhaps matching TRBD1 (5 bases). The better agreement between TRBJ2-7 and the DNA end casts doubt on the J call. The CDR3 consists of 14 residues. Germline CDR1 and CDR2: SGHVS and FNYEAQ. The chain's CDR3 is CASSLDVGPYEQYF. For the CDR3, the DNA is TGTGCCAGCAGCTTAGACGTGGGGCCCTACGAGCAGTACTTC.

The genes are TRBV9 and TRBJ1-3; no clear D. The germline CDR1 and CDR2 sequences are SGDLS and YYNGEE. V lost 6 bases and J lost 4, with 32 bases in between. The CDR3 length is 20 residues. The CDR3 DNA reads TGTGCCAGCATTAGGTACCCGGCTGGGCCGTCGGAACAAAAGGGAAACACCATATATTTT. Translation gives CASIRYPAGPSEQKGNTIYF.